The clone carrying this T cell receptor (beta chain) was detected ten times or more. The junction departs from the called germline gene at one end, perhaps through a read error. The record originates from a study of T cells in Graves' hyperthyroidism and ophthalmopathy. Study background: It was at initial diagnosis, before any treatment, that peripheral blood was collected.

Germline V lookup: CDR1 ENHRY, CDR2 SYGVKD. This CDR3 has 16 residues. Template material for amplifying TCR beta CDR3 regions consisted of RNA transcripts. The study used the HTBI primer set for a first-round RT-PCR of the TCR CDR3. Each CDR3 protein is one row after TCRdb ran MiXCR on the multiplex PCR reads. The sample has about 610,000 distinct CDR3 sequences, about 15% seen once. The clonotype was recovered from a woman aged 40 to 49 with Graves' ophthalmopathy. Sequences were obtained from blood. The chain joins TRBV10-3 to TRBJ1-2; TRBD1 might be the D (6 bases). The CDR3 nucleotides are TGTGCCATCACCCCAGGGGCCTCCCAAGGTCATAAAGGGCCAAACTTC. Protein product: CAITPGASQGHKGPNF.